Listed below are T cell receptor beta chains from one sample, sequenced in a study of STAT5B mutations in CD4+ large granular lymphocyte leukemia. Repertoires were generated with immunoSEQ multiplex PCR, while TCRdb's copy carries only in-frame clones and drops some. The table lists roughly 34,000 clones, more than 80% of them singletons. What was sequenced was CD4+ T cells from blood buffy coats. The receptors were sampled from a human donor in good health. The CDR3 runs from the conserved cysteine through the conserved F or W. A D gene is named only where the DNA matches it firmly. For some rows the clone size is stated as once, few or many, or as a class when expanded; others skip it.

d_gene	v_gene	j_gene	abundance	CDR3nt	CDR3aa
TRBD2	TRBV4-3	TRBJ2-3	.	TGCGCCAGCAGCCAAGAAGTGTTTCAGGGTAGCGGGAGCACAGATACGCAGTATTTT	CASSQEVFQGSGSTDTQYF
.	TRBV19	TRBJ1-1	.	TGTGCCAGTAGGTACAGTATTGGCCCCGGGAACACTGAAGCTTTCTTT	CASRYSIGPGNTEAFF
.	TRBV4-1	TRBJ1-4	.	TGCGCCAGCAGCCAAGGTTACGGGGGAGCAACTAATGAAAAACTGTTTTTT	CASSQGYGGATNEKLFF
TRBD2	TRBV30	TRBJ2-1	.	TGTGCCTGGAGTAAGAGACTAGCGGGCTACAATGAGCAGTTCTTC	CAWSKRLAGYNEQFF
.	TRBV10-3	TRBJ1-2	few	TGTGCCATCAATGCCAGGGGAGACGGCTACACCTTC	CAINARGDGYTF
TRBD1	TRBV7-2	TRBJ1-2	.	TGTGCCAGCAGCAATACGGACAGGGAAGGCTACACCTTC	CASSNTDREGYTF
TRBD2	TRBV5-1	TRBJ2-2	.	TGCGCCAGCAGCCCGGGACTAGCGGCGAACACCGGGGAGCTGTTTTTT	CASSPGLAANTGELFF
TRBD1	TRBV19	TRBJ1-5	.	TGTGCCACTAAGAGGGACAGGGAGGGGAGTCAGCCCCAGCATTTT	CATKRDREGSQPQHF
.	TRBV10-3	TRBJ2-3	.	TGTGCCATCAGTGAGTCGATACCCCACTCTTCGATGAGCACAGATACGCAGTATTTT	CAISESIPHSSMSTDTQYF
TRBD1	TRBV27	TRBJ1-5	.	TGTGCCAGCAGTGCTCAGACAGGGAACCGGAATCAGCCCCAGCATTTT	CASSAQTGNRNQPQHF
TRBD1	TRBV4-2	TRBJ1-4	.	TGTGCCAGCAGCCCTGGGACAGGGGGCACTGAAAAACTGTTTTTT	CASSPGTGGTEKLFF
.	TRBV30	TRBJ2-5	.	TGTGCCTGGAGCTCAACCCGTCGGGAGACCCAGTACTTC	CAWSSTRRETQYF
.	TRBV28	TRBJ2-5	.	TGTGCCAGCAGTACCTTAGGCAGGGAACAAGAGACCCAGTACTTC	CASSTLGREQETQYF
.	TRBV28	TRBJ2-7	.	TGTGCCAGCAGTAATTCGGACACCTCCACCTACGAGCAGTACTTC	CASSNSDTSTYEQYF
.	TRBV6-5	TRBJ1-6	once	TGTGCCAGCAGTTACCTGTCGCCTAATTCACCCCTCCACTTT	CASSYLSPNSPLHF
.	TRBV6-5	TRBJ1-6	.	TGTGCCAGCAGTTTACAACAGGGAAATTCACCCCTCCACTTT	CASSLQQGNSPLHF
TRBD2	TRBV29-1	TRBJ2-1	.	TGCAGCGCTGAGGGCGTTGAGCGGGAGGGCCTTTGGAACTACAATGAGCAGTTCTTC	CSAEGVEREGLWNYNEQFF
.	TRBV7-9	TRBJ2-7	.	TGTGCCAGCAGCCCCCCGGGGCGGGCCCAGTACTTC	CASSPPGRAQYF
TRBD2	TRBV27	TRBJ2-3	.	TGTGCCAGCACCCCTGGGAGGGCCACAGATACGCAGTATTTT	CASTPGRATDTQYF
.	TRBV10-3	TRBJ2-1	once	TGTGCCTCCCGGGACAATTCATACAATGAGCAGTTCTTC	CASRDNSYNEQFF
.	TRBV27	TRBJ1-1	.	TGTGCCAGCAGTTTTACCCCCCGAGAGGGCGCTGAAGCTTTCTTT	CASSFTPREGAEAFF
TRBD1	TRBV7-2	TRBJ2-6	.	TGTGCCAGCAGCTCTCACAGGGGGCCCAACTCTGGGGCCAACGTCCTGACTTTC	CASSSHRGPNSGANVLTF
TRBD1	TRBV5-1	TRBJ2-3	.	TGCGCCAGCACGGACAGGGAAACAGATACGCAGTATTTT	CASTDRETDTQYF
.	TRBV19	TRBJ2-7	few	TGTGCCAGTAGTATCCGGGGTTCATCCTACGAGCAGTACTTC	CASSIRGSSYEQYF
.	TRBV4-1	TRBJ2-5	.	TGCGCCAGCAGCCGGGGGGCTGGGAGGGGAGAGACCCAGTACTTC	CASSRGAGRGETQYF
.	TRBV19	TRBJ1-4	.	TGTGCCAGTAGTACCCCACCGCAGGGTGTGGAAAAACTGTTTTTT	CASSTPPQGVEKLFF
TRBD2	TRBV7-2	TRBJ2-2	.	TGTGCCAGCAGCTTATGGGGGTGGGAGGGATCAAACACCGGGGAGCTGTTTTTT	CASSLWGWEGSNTGELFF
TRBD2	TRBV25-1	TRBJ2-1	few	TGTGCCAGCAGCCTAGCGGGAGGGTACAATGAGCAGTTCTTC	CASSLAGGYNEQFF
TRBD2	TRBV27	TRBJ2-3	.	TGTGCCAGCAGTGGATTCAGCGGGGGTACCACAGATACGCAGTATTTT	CASSGFSGGTTDTQYF
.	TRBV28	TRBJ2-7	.	TGTGCCAGCAGTTTATTGCCTCCGCAGGGCGACGAGCAGTACTTC	CASSLLPPQGDEQYF
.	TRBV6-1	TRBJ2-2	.	TGTGCCAGCAGTGAACCTGCCGCGAACACCGGGGAGCTGTTTTTT	CASSEPAANTGELFF
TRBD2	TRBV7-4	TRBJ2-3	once	TGTGCCAGCAGCTTCGGGACTAGCGGATCCACAGATACGCAGTATTTT	CASSFGTSGSTDTQYF
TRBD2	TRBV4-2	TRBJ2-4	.	TGTGCCAGCAGCCAAGACCCAGCGGGAACCAAAAACATTCAGTACTTC	CASSQDPAGTKNIQYF
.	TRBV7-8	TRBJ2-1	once	TGTGCCAGCAGCCCACCGGGACCGCTATCCTACAATGAGCAGTTCTTC	CASSPPGPLSYNEQFF
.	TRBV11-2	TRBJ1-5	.	TGTGCCAGCAGCTTAAATAGCAATCAGCCCCAGCATTTT	CASSLNSNQPQHF
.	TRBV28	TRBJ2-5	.	TGTGCCAGCAGTTCTCAGGGTGTGGAGACCCAGTACTTC	CASSSQGVETQYF
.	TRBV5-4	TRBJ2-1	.	TGTGCCAGCGGGGTGACAGGACTTATGTACAATGAGCAGTTCTTC	CASGVTGLMYNEQFF
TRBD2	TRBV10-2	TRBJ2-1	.	TGCGCCAGCAGGCCTAGCGGGACCGACAATGAGCAGTTCTTC	CASRPSGTDNEQFF
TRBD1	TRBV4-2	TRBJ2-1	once	TGTGCCAGCAGCCAAGATGGACAGGGGAACAATGAGCAGTTCTTC	CASSQDGQGNNEQFF
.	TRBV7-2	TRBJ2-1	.	TGTGCCAGCAGCTCGCGGAATGAGCAGTTCTTC	CASSSRNEQFF
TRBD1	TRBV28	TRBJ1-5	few	TGTGCCAGCAGTTGGACAGGGGTGGACCAGCCCCAGCATTTT	CASSWTGVDQPQHF
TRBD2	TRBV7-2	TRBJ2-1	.	TGTGCCAGCAGCTTAGCCGGGACTAGGCTCTACAATGAGCAGTTCTTC	CASSLAGTRLYNEQFF
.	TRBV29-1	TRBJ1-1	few	TGCAGCGTTGAAGATGCAGGGTGGGAAGCTTTCTTT	CSVEDAGWEAFF
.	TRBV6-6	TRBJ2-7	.	TGTGCCAGCGCCGGCACTTCCTACGAGCAGTACTTC	CASAGTSYEQYF
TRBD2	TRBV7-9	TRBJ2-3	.	TGTGCCAGCAGCTCCGGTACCTCTAGCGGGTTAACAGATACGCAGTATTTT	CASSSGTSSGLTDTQYF
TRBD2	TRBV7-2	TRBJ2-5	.	TGTGCCAGCAGCTTCAGCGGGGAGAGGACCCAGTACTTC	CASSFSGERTQYF
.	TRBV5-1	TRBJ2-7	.	TGCGCCAGCAGCTTGGTTGTTAGCTACGAGCAGTACTTC	CASSLVVSYEQYF
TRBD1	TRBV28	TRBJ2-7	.	TGTGCCAGCAGTACGACAGGGGGCAAGTACGAGCAGTACTTC	CASSTTGGKYEQYF